Given below is one T cell receptor (beta chain) in context. As yet, its antigen is unknown. The data derive from a study of T cell repertoires and HLA-DP antigens. The assay was immunoSEQ multiplex PCR, and TCRdb's table has in-frame clones only and misses some. The sample has more than 90,000 clones, about 92% seen once. The V and J ends lost 0 bases and 12 bases respectively, with 10 bases between them. Germline V gives CDR1 SGHTS, CDR2 YDEGEE. The CDR3 spans 12 residues. The chain recombines TRBV5-8 with TRBJ2-1; the D gene could be TRBD1 or TRBD2 (5 bases each). The receptor comes from a woman under 30 in good health and CMV-seronegative. The material sequenced was CD4+ T cells from PBMCs. CDR3 in DNA: TGTGCCAGCAGCTTGGGAGGGGCCTTGCAGTTCTTC. Protein product: CASSLGGALQFF.